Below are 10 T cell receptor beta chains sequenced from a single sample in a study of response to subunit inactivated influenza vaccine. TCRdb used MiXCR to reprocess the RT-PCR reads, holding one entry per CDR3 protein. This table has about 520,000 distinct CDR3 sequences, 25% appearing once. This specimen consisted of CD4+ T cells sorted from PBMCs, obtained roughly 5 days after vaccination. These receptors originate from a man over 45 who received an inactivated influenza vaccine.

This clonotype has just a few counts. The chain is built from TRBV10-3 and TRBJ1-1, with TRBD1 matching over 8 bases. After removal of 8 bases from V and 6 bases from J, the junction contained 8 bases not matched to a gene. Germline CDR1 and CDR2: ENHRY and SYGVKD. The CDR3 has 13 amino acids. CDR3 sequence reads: CAIHGQGNSEAFF. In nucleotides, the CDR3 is TGTGCCATCCACGGACAGGGAAATTCTGAAGCTTTCTTT.

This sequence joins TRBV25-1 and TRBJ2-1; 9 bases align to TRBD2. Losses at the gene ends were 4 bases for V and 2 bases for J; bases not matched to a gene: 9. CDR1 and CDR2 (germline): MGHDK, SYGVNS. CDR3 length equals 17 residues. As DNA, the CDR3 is TGTGCCAGCAGTGCGCTAACTAGCGGGCCCGCCTACAATGAGCAGTTCTTC. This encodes CASSALTSGPAYNEQFF.

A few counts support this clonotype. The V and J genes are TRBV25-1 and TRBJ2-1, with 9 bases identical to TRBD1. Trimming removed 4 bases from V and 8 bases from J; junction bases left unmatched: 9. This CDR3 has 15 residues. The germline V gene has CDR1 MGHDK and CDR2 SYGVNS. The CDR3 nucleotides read TGTGCCAGCAGTGCAATCCGGGGACAGGGTTATGAGCAGTTCTTC. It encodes CASSAIRGQGYEQFF.

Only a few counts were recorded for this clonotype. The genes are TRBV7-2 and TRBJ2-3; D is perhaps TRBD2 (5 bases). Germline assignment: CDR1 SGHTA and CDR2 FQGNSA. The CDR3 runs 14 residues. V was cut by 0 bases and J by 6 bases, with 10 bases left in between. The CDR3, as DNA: TGTGCCAGCAGCTTAGCGGCGGGTCCGGATACGCAGTATTTT. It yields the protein CASSLAAGPDTQYF.

The CDR3 DNA is TGCAGTGCTCCCAATCGGGGGCGCGGAGTGGAGACCCAGTACTTC. Its protein product is CSAPNRGRGVETQYF. The J gene is TRBJ2-5, the V gene TRBV20-1; D is tentatively TRBD1 or TRBD2 (6 bases each). Deletions cut 5 bases from V and 5 bases from J, with 21 bases between. The CDR3 is made up of 15 amino acids. Germline values: CDR1 DFQATT, CDR2 SNEGSKA (reference sequence).

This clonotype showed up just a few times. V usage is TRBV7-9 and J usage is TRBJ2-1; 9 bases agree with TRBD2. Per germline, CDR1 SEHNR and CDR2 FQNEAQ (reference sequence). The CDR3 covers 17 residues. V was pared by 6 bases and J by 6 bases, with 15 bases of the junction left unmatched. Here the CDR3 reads CASRNAGGGRAINEQFF. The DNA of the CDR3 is TGTGCCAGCAGAAACGCCGGGGGCGGGAGGGCCATCAATGAGCAGTTCTTC.

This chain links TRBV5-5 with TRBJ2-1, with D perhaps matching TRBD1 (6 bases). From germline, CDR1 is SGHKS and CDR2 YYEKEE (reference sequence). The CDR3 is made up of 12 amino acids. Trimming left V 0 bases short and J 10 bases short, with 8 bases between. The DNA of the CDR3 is TGTGCCAGCAGCTTGGGACAGGCGGAGCAGTTCTTC. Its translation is CASSLGQAEQFF.

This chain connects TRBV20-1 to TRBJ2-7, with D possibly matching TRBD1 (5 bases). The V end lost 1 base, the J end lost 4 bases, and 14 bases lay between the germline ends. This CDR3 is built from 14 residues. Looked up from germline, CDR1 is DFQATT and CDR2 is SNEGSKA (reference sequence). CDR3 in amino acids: CSARGVQGRYEQYF. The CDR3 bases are TGCAGTGCTAGAGGGGTCCAGGGTCGGTACGAGCAGTACTTC.

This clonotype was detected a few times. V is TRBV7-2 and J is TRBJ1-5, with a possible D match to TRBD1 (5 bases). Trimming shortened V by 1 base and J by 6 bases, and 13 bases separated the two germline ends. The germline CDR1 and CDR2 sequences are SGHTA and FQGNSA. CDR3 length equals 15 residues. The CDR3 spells CASSLVQGGLQPQHF. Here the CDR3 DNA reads TGTGCCAGCAGCTTAGTCCAGGGAGGCCTTCAGCCCCAGCATTTT.

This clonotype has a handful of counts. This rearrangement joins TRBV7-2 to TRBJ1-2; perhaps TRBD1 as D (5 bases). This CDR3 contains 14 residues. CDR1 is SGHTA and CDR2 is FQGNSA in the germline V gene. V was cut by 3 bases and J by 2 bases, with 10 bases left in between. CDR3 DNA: TGTGCCAGCAGCTTCGACAGTGCGAACTATGGCTACACCTTC. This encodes CASSFDSANYGYTF.